This TCR beta chain is from a study of cytomegalovirus exposure and HLA in healthy donors. Use of 60 Vbeta and 13 Jbeta primers characterized the PCR. Original analysis: Some 10 million of the 60 million to 90 million unique TCR beta chains counted in a later analysis were shared. Clones were sequenced by immunoSEQ multiplex PCR, and TCRdb holds only the in-frame ones, with some missing. The DNA gave D and trimming, while V, J and clone size come from that table. The sample lists fewer than 140,000 clones; about three quarters were seen once. V trimming: 6 bases; J trimming: 3 bases; junction bases outside the gene matches: 5. Germline V gene sequence: CDR1 MNHEY, CDR2 SVGAGI. This CDR3 has 15 residues. Healthy individuals who donated bone marrow served as the donors.

The chain is built from TRBV6-5 and TRBJ2-2; 9 bases align to TRBD1. Sequencing input: PBMCs. This TCR was recovered from a woman between 45 and 60 years old in good health and CMV-seropositive. The CDR3 sequence: CASSPTGGYTGELFF. As DNA, the CDR3 is TGTGCCAGCAGCCCGACAGGGGGGTACACCGGGGAGCTGTTTTTT.